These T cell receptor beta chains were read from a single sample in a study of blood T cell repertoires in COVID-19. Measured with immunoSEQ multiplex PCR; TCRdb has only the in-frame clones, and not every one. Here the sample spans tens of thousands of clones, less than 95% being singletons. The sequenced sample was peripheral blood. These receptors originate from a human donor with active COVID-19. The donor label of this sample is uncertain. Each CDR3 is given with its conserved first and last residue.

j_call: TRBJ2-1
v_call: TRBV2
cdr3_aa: CASSRAGVLGNEQFF

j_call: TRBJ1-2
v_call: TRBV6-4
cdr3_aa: CASSEEGTGGIYGYTF

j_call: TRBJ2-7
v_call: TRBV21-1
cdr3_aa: CASSNLRDRVSYEQYF

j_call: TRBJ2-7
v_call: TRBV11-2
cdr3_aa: CASSLEGQEFYEQYF

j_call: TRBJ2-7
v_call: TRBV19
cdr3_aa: CASSPTGVEQYF

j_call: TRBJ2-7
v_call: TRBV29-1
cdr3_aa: CSVCWAARSSYEQYF

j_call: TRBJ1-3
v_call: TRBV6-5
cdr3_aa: CASRRGVGGNTIYF

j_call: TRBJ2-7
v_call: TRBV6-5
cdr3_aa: CASRPGQGLHEQYF

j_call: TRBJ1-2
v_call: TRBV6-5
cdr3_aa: CASSSLTRSGYGYTF

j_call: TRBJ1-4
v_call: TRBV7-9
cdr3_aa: CASSSSNEKLFF

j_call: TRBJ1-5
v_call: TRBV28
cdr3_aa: CASSYRGSNQPQHF